This T cell receptor (beta chain) was sequenced for a study of cytomegalovirus exposure and HLA in healthy donors. Study in general: Prior work identified some 120 million unique TCR beta sequences in roughly 180 million T cells. Study results and limitations: Analysis was performed later, and it showed HLA-associated TCR beta chains to be more clonally expanded than equally common others. There were 150 to 200 TCR beta chains listed as cytomegalovirus-associated. Later analysis reportedly placed an Asian-associated ancestry cluster below the approximately 730-donor mean in N-insertions.

Worth noting for this clone: Its antigen is undetermined.

The PCR contained 60 Vbeta and 13 Jbeta primers. Method: immunoSEQ multiplex PCR; TCRdb's copy keeps in-frame clones and lacks some. The data contain about 190,000 clones, about four fifths of them singletons. The CDR3 loop spans 17 amino acids. Input material: PBMCs. This chain connects TRBV21-1 to TRBJ2-5; TRBD2, the D gene given by the table, was not confirmed from the DNA. TRBV21-1 is labeled a pseudogene. The sequence was obtained from a man aged 25 to 40 in good health and CMV-seropositive. The CDR3 DNA follows: TGTGCCAGCAGTCTATGGCGGGAGGCCAAAATAAGCCGCCCCCAGTACTTC. Protein: CASSLWREAKISRPQYF.